This T cell receptor (beta chain) was sequenced during a study of T cell repertoires in cytomegalovirus infection. Only a few counts were recorded for this clonotype. The antigen is undetermined. From the reads, TCRdb called clonotypes with MiXCR, one entry per CDR3 protein. This table has about 110,000 distinct CDR3 sequences, about 28% appearing once. The CDR3 extends over 14 amino acids. Germline values: CDR1 SNHLY, CDR2 FYNNEI. The V end was cut by 6 bases, the J end by 1 base, with 12 bases between. The rearrangement links TRBV2 to TRBJ1-1; D gene unclear. Here the sequenced sample was CD8+ T cells from cultured PBMCs, taken from culture after CMV antigen stimulation. The sequence was obtained from a human donor in good health (CMV status not recorded). Some clones in this sample may be carry-over from other donors' samples. CDR3 DNA: TGTGCCAGCAGCCTACAGTTCCAGAACACTGAAGCTTTCTTT. It yields the protein CASSLQFQNTEAFF.